The TCR beta chain under discussion was sequenced for a study of tumor-infiltrating lymphocytes in localized non-small cell lung cancer. General observations from the study: Not all patients were TCR sequenced, owing to tissue quantity. T-cell fraction did not differ between immunotypes IM1 and IM2.

Deletions cut 3 bases from V and 4 bases from J, with 18 bases between. CDR3 length equals 17 residues. The germline CDR1 and CDR2 sequences are MNHNS and SASEGT. Note on this clone: Antigen: not known.

TCRdb's copy holds only in-frame clones and misses some; the assay was immunoSEQ multiplex PCR. The data show more than 10,000 clones, 80% to 90% seen once. This TCR came from a human donor with non-small cell lung cancer. The rearrangement links TRBV6-1 to TRBJ2-2, with D tentatively TRBD2 (6 bases). The sequenced material came from uninvolved lung tissue not adjacent to the tumor. This CDR3 is CASSDGMSFGSTGELFF. CDR3 nucleotides: TGTGCCAGCAGTGACGGGATGTCCTTCGGGAGCACCGGGGAGCTGTTTTTT.